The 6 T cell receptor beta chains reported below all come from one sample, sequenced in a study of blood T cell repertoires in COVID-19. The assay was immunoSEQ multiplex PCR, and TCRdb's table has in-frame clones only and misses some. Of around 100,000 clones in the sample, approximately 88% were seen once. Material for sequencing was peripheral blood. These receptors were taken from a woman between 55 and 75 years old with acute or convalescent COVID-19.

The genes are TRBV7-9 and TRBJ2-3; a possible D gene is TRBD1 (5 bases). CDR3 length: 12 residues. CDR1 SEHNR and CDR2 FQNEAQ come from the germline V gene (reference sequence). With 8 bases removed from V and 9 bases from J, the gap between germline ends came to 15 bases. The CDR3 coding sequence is TGTGCCAGCGCAGGAAGGGGAAAGACGCAGTATTTT. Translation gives CASAGRGKTQYF.

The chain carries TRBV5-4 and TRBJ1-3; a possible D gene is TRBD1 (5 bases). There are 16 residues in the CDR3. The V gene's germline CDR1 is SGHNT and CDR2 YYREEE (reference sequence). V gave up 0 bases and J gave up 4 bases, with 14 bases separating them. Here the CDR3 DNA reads TGTGCCAGCAGCTTGGATGGTGGAAGGGGAGGAAACACCATATATTTT. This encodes CASSLDGGRGGNTIYF.

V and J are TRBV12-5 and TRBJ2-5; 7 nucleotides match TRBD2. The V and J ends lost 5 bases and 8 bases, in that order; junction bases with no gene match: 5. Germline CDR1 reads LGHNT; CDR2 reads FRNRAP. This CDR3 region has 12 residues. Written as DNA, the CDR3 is TGTGCTAGTGGTCCTGGGGAGGGCACCCAGTACTTC. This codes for CASGPGEGTQYF.

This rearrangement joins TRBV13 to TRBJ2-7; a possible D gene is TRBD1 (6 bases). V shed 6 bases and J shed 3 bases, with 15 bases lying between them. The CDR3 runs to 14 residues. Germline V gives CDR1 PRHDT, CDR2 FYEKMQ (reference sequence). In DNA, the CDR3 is TGTGCCAGCAGTTGGCAGGGGAAGAACTACGAGCAGTACTTC. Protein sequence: CASSWQGKNYEQYF.

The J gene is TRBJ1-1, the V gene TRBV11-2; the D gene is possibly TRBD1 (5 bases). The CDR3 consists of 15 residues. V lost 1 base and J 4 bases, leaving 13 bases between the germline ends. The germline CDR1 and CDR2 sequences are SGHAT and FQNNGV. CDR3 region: CASSLGAGRSTEAFF. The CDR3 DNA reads TGTGCCAGCAGCTTAGGGGCAGGGCGGAGCACTGAAGCTTTCTTT.

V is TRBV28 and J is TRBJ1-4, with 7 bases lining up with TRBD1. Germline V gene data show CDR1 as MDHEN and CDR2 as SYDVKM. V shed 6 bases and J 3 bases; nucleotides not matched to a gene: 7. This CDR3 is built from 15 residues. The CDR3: CASRSTGPANEKLFF. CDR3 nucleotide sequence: TGTGCCAGCAGATCGACAGGGCCGGCTAATGAAAAACTGTTTTTT. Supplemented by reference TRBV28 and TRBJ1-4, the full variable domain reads DVKVTQSSRYLVKRTGEKVFLECVQDMDHENMFWYRQDPGLGLRLIYFSYDVKMKEKGDIPEGYSVSREKKERFSLILESASTNQTSMYLCASRSTGPANEKLFFGSGTQLSVL.